The rows below give T cell receptor beta chains drawn from one sample of a study of T cells in Graves' hyperthyroidism and ophthalmopathy. MiXCR was run by TCRdb on the multiplex PCR reads, yielding one entry per CDR3 protein. The table lists nearly 600,000 distinct CDR3 sequences, 13% to 15% of them singletons. The sequenced sample was blood. Source of these receptors: a woman younger than 30 with Graves' ophthalmopathy. Each CDR3 is given with its conserved first and last residue. Fields, in order: D gene, V gene, J gene, clone size, CDR3 protein, CDR3 DNA. The D gene is left open where the match is weak. The listing skips clone size in some rows; elsewhere it reads once, few, many or a size class.

D: -
V: TRBV7-2
J: TRBJ1-2
size: few
CDR3: CASSLGGGQSYGYTF
DNA: TGTGCCAGCAGCTTAGGGGGCGGACAGTCCTATGGCTACACCTTC

D: -
V: TRBV11-3
J: TRBJ2-3
size: many
CDR3: CASSFRGLTTDTQYF
DNA: TGTGCCAGCAGCTTTAGAGGACTAACCACAGATACGCAGTATTTT

D: TRBD2
V: TRBV27
J: TRBJ2-1
size: many
CDR3: CASSVAGSYNEQFF
DNA: TGTGCCAGCAGTGTAGCGGGATCCTACAATGAGCAGTTCTTC

D: -
V: TRBV5-5
J: TRBJ1-5
size: few
CDR3: CASSLELQPQHF
DNA: TGTGCCAGCAGCTTGGAACTTCAGCCCCAGCATTTT

D: -
V: TRBV12-3/TRBV12-4
J: TRBJ1-4
size: -
CDR3: CASSPFYEKLFF
DNA: TGTGCCAGCAGCCCCTTCTATGAAAAACTGTTTTTT

D: -
V: TRBV11-2
J: TRBJ1-1
size: -
CDR3: CASSQVGDPMNTEAFF
DNA: TGCGCCAGCAGCCAAGTCGGAGACCCAATGAACACTGAAGCTTTCTTT

D: TRBD2
V: TRBV4-3
J: TRBJ2-1
size: many
CDR3: CASSQSAAGGRDEQFF
DNA: TGCGCCAGCAGCCAGTCTGCGGCGGGAGGGAGAGATGAGCAGTTCTTC

D: TRBD2
V: TRBV15
J: TRBJ2-2
size: few
CDR3: CATSRSTSGNSNTGELFF
DNA: TGTGCCACCAGCAGATCAACTAGCGGGAACTCGAACACCGGGGAGCTGTTTTTT

D: -
V: TRBV2
J: TRBJ1-5
size: many
CDR3: CASSGTLYSNQPQHF
DNA: TGTGCCAGCAGTGGGACACTCTATAGCAATCAGCCCCAGCATTTT

D: -
V: TRBV5-1
J: TRBJ2-1
size: -
CDR3: CASGLEGGNNEQFF
DNA: TGCGCCAGCGGTTTGGAGGGCGGTAACAATGAGCAGTTCTTC

D: -
V: TRBV24-1
J: TRBJ2-5
size: many
CDR3: CATRGPGDRETQYF
DNA: TGTGCCACCAGGGGACCAGGGGATCGGGAGACCCAGTACTTC

D: TRBD1
V: TRBV2
J: TRBJ2-5
size: many
CDR3: CATQDRGFSETQYF
DNA: TGTGCCACCCAGGACAGGGGGTTCTCAGAGACCCAGTACTTC

D: TRBD1
V: TRBV28
J: TRBJ1-2
size: many
CDR3: CASSSPDRLGGYTF
DNA: TGTGCCAGCAGTTCGCCGGACAGGTTGGGTGGCTACACCTTC

D: TRBD1
V: TRBV11-2
J: TRBJ2-2
size: many
CDR3: CASSSHRRDRGYTGELFF
DNA: TGTGCCAGCAGCTCGCACCGCCGGGACAGGGGATATACCGGGGAGCTGTTTTTT

D: -
V: TRBV2
J: TRBJ1-5
size: -
CDR3: CASDPTKVLHNNQPQHF
DNA: TGTGCCAGCGATCCTACAAAGGTCCTTCATAACAATCAGCCCCAGCATTTT

D: TRBD2
V: TRBV12-3/TRBV12-4
J: TRBJ2-7
size: many
CDR3: CASSSSTSGSYEQYF
DNA: TGTGCCAGCAGTTCGAGTACTAGCGGCTCCTACGAGCAGTACTTC

D: -
V: TRBV27
J: TRBJ2-7
size: -
CDR3: CASSSLSTDEQYF
DNA: TGTGCCAGCAGTTCCCTCTCGACAGACGAGCAGTACTTC

D: -
V: TRBV19
J: TRBJ2-7
size: -
CDR3: CASSSQRTSEQYF
DNA: TGTGCCAGTAGTTCTCAACGGACCAGCGAGCAGTACTTC

D: TRBD1
V: TRBV27
J: TRBJ1-2
size: many
CDR3: CASTTPGQGYGYTF
DNA: TGTGCCAGCACCACGCCGGGACAGGGTTACGGCTACACCTTC

D: TRBD2
V: TRBV4-2
J: TRBJ2-1
size: -
CDR3: CASSQERDRRGNEQFF
DNA: TGTGCCAGCAGCCAAGAGAGGGATAGGCGGGGGAATGAGCAGTTCTTC

D: -
V: TRBV9
J: TRBJ2-2
size: -
CDR3: CASTYSARSNTGELFF
DNA: TGTGCCAGCACCTACTCGGCCAGATCGAACACCGGGGAGCTGTTTTTT

D: -
V: TRBV27
J: TRBJ1-3
size: many
CDR3: CASTISKGDGTGNTIYF
DNA: TGTGCCAGCACCATTTCTAAGGGCGATGGGACTGGAAACACCATATATTTT

D: -
V: TRBV29-1
J: TRBJ1-1
size: many
CDR3: CSIGTAVMNTEAFF
DNA: TGCAGCATAGGGACCGCAGTTATGAACACTGAAGCTTTCTTT

D: -
V: TRBV28
J: TRBJ2-7
size: many
CDR3: CASSFFGRKKRAYEQYF
DNA: TGTGCCAGCAGTTTTTTCGGCCGAAAGAAACGGGCCTACGAGCAGTACTTC

D: TRBD2
V: TRBV12-3/TRBV12-4
J: TRBJ2-1
size: -
CDR3: CASSLIAGVGSYNEQFF
DNA: TGTGCCAGCAGTTTAATAGCGGGAGTTGGCTCCTACAATGAGCAGTTCTTC

D: TRBD1
V: TRBV5-1
J: TRBJ2-2
size: many
CDR3: CASSLAGFGQGNTGELFF
DNA: TGCGCCAGCAGCTTGGCCGGCTTCGGACAGGGGAACACCGGGGAGCTGTTTTTT

D: TRBD2
V: TRBV28
J: TRBJ2-1
size: many
CDR3: CASSLAGVPFNEQFF
DNA: TGTGCCAGCAGTCTAGCGGGAGTCCCGTTCAATGAGCAGTTCTTC